This T cell receptor beta chain appears in the sequencing data of a study of blood T cell repertoires in COVID-19 (dated by TCRdb to the early 2020s). About the investigation overall: Samples from collaborators originated in the United States, Italy and Spain and spanned both the acute and convalescent phases of COVID-19. The prospective study material was composed of cDNA or gDNA derived from T cells, B-cell-depleted T cells, or PBMCs. Subjects who had been exposed to COVID-19, were actively infected with it, or had recovered from it provided the deeply sampled blood TCRbeta repertoires that made up the dataset. The repertoires were released in a freely available public database meant as a resource for research on the immune response to SARS-CoV-2. Samples came from the ongoing ImmuneRACE study (first 160 participants) plus 1,254 subjects from 6 global collaborators. Sample metadata almost always included a de-identified subject ID, COVID-19 status, age in years and sex. Where available, HLA class I and class II types were obtained from metadata supplied by the sample provider rather than from assay-based typing.

TCRbeta CDR3 regions were amplified from genomic DNA by means of the immunoSEQ Assay, a bias-controlled multiplex PCR. The paper's processing steps were these. Nucleated cell counts per sample were estimated from amplification of reference gene primers within the assay. To quantify the absolute abundance of each unique TCRbeta CDR3 rearrangement, sequence reads were collapsed and filtered. Productive Simpson clonality was computed per sample as the square root of Simpson's diversity index over productive rearrangements. TCRdb carries this immuneACCESS record with in-frame sequences only. Its versions omit some clonotypes, under half of them owing to an unresolved V gene in the studies checked, with the rest unexplained. V and J calls and clone size are given by that table; D and trimming were obtained from the DNA. The sample table lists more than 150,000 clones, approximately 87% of them with a count of one. About 1% of the sample belongs to the ten largest clones.

Another Seattle source contributed samples from volunteer blood donors who had recovered from COVID-19. The collaborating institutions used their own protocols to collect whole blood in K2EDTA tubes. For TCRbeta analysis, collaborators shipped samples in one of three forms: frozen whole blood, isolated PBMCs, or DNA extracted from either of those sample types. Broader findings and caveats from the paper: The amount of clinical and demographic metadata varied by source and participant and was provided uncurated.

Deletion took 10 bases off V and 4 bases off J, with a span of 10 bases between the germline ends. Sequences WSHSY (CDR1) and SAAADI (CDR2) are obtained from the germline V gene. The CDR3 measures 11 amino acids from cysteine to phenylalanine. Solely the CDR3 DNA is kept, with 33 bases framed from the first base. Turning to this clone: No cognate antigen has been identified for it. Base quality data are lacking; no much larger clone is found one base away.

The receptor comes from a woman aged 18-29 years who had recovered from COVID-19. What was sequenced was peripheral blood. The receptor chain draws on TRBV10-2 and TRBJ2-5; the D gene is perhaps TRBD2, on 6 matching bases. The nucleotide sequence is TGCGCCACGACTAGGACAGAGACCCAGTACTTC. This yields the protein CATTRTETQYF.